Shown below are 5 T cell receptor beta chains from a single sample sequenced in a study of blood T cell repertoires in COVID-19. Here immunoSEQ multiplex PCR was the method, and the copy in TCRdb shows in-frame clones only, minus some. The sample lists about 220,000 clones, over 70% seen once, with 7.2% in the top ten. The specimen was peripheral blood. The receptors shown here come from a woman in her sixties or seventies with acute or convalescent COVID-19.

V is TRBV2 and J is TRBJ2-2; D is unresolved. V lost 1 base and J 4 bases, leaving 7 bases between the germline ends. CDR3 size: 14 residues. Per germline, CDR1 SNHLY and CDR2 FYNNEI. The CDR3 coding sequence is TGTGCCAGCAGTGAAGGTGTTAGCACCGGGGAGCTGTTTTTT. Residues: CASSEGVSTGELFF. The variable domain in full, completed from reference TRBV2 and TRBJ2-2, reads EPEVTQTPSHQVTQMGQEVILRCVPISNHLYFYWYRQILGQKVEFLVSFYNNEISEKSEIFDDQFSVERPDGSNFTLKIRSTKLEDSAMYFCASSEGVSTGELFFGEGSRLTVL.

This chain joins TRBV2 and TRBJ2-3; maybe TRBD2 (7 bases). The CDR3 covers 14 residues. Germline V gives CDR1 SNHLY, CDR2 FYNNEI. Trimming removed 9 bases at V and 3 bases at J, with 16 bases between. CDR3 sequence reads: CASGGAGWTDTQYF. The CDR3 coding sequence is TGTGCCAGTGGGGGGGCAGGCTGGACAGATACGCAGTATTTT.

The sample holds a few counts of this clone. The rearrangement links TRBV3-1 (or the pseudogene TRBV3-2) to TRBJ1-1; tentative D call: TRBD1 (6 bases). The CDR3 is made up of 16 amino acids. With 4 bases removed from V and 5 bases from J, the gap between germline ends came to 20 bases. From germline, CDR1 is LGHDT and CDR2 YNNKEL (reference sequence). The CDR3 nucleotides are TGTGCCAGCAGCCCCCTTGCGCGGGGGCGGTGGACTGAAGCTTTCTTT. This sequence encodes CASSPLARGRWTEAFF.

The J gene is TRBJ1-4, the V gene TRBV7-8; the D is unclear. V was clipped by 2 bases and J by 10 bases, with 14 bases between them. This CDR3 comprises 14 residues. Germline CDR1 and CDR2: SGHVS and FQNEAQ. CDR3 in DNA: TGTGCCAGCAGCTTATTGGTGGGAGGAGGAAAACTGTTTTTT. Its protein product is CASSLLVGGGKLFF.

This clone has only a few counts. V and J are TRBV6-5 and TRBJ1-6; no firm D call. CDR1 MNHEY and CDR2 SVGAGI come from the germline V gene. The CDR3 length is 15 residues. Trimming removed 6 bases from V and 11 bases from J, with 20 bases in between. DNA of the CDR3: TGTGCCAGCAGCTCGGAGGGCGGTTATGGGACACCCCTCCACTTT. It encodes CASSSEGGYGTPLHF.